Below, one TCR beta chain is given with its context. Libraries were prepared by immunoSEQ multiplex PCR; TCRdb keeps only in-frame clonotypes and omits some of them. The sample has 85,000 to 100,000 clones; 70% to 90% are singletons. This sample is part of a study of identifying expanded T cells in peripheral blood. The germline V gene encodes CDR1 SGHAT and CDR2 FQNNGV. Trimming removed 3 bases from V and 4 bases from J; junction bases left unmatched: 9. This CDR3 has 16 amino acids. The sequenced sample was blood. The chain joins TRBV11-2 to TRBJ2-1; 7 nucleotides agree with TRBD1. The sequence was collected from a person aged 18 to 70 in good health. The CDR3 region is CASSFPGQETYNEQFF. CDR3 bases: TGTGCCAGCAGCTTCCCCGGACAGGAGACTTACAATGAGCAGTTCTTC.